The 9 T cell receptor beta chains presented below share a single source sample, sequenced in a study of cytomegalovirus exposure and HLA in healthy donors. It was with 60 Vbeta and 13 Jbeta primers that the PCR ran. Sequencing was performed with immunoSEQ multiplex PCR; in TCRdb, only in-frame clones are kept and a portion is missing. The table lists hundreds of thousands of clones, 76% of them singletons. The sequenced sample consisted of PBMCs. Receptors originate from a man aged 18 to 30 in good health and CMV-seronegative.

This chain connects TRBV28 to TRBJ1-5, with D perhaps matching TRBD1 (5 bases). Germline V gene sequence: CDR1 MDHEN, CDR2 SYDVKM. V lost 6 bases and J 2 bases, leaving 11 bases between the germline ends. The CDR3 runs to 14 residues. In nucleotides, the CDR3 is TGTGCCAGCAGCCTCCTAGGGGGCAATCAGCCCCAGCATTTT. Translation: CASSLLGGNQPQHF.

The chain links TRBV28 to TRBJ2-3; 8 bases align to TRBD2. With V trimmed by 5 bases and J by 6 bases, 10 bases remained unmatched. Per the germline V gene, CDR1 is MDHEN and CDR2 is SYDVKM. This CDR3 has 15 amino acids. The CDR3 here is CASSVLAGGGDTQYF. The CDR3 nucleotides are TGTGCCAGCAGTGTGCTAGCGGGCGGGGGCGATACGCAGTATTTT. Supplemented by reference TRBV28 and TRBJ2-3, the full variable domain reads DVKVTQSSRYLVKRTGEKVFLECVQDMDHENMFWYRQDPGLGLRLIYFSYDVKMKEKGDIPEGYSVSREKKERFSLILESASTNQTSMYLCASSVLAGGGDTQYFGPGTRLTVL.

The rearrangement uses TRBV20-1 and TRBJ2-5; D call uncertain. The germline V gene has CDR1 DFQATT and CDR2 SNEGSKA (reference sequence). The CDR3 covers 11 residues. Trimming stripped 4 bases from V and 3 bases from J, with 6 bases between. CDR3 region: CSANREETQYF. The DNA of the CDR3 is TGCAGTGCTAACAGAGAAGAGACCCAGTACTTC.

The CDR3 DNA is TGTGCCAGCAAAGGAGGGCACAGTAATGAAAAACTGTTTTTT. Amino acid sequence: CASKGGHSNEKLFF. The chain couples TRBV2 to TRBJ1-4; no firm D call. CDR1 and CDR2 from the germline V gene are SNHLY and FYNNEI. V was pared by 7 bases and J by 4 bases, with 13 bases between. This CDR3 has 14 amino acids.

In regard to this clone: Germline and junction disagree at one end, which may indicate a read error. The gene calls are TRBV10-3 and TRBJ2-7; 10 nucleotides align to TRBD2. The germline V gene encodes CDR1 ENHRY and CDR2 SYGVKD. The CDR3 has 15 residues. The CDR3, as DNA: TGTGCCAGCAGTATACGACTAGCGGGCCCCCTAGAGCAGTACTTC. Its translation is CASSIRLAGPLEQYF.

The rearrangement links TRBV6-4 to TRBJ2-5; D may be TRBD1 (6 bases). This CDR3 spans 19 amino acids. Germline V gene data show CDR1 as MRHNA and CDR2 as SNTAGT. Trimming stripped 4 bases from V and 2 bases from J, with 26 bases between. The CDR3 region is CASSAHTGTPEGLQETQYF. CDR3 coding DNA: TGTGCCAGCAGTGCACATACCGGGACACCTGAGGGCCTACAAGAGACCCAGTACTTC.

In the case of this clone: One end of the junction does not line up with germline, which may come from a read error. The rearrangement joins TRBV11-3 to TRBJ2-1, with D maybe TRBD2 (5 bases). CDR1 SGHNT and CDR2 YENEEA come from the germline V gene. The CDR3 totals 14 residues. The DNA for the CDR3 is TGTGCCAGCAGTTTAGGAGGACTTGGGTATGAGCAGTTCTTC. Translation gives CASSLGGLGYEQFF.

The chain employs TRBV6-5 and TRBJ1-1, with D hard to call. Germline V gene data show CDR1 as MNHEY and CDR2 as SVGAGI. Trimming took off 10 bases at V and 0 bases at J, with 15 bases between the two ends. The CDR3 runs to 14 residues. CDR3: CATPDGSLNTEAFF. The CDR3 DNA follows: TGTGCCACCCCAGACGGGTCCTTGAACACTGAAGCTTTCTTT.

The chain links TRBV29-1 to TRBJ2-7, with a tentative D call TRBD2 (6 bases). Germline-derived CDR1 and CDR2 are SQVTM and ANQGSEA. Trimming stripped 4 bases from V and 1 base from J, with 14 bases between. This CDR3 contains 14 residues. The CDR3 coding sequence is TGCAGCGTTGCGGGCGGGGCGAGTTCCTACGAGCAGTACTTC. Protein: CSVAGGASSYEQYF.